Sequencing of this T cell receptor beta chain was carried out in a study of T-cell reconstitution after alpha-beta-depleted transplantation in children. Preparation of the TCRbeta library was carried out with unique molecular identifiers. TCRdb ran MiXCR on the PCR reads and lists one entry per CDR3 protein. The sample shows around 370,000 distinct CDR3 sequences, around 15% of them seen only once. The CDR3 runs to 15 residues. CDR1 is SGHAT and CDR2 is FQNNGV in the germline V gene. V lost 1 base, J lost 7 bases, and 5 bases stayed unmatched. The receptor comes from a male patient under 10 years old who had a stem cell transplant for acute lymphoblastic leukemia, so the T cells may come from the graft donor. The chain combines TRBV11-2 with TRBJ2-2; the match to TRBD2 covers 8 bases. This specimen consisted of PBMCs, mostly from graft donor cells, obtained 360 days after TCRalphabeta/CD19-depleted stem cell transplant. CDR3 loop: CASSLGAGVIGELFF. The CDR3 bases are TGTGCCAGCAGCTTAGGAGCGGGAGTTATCGGGGAGCTGTTTTTT. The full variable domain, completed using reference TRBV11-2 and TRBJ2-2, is EAGVAQSPRYKIIEKRQSVAFWCNPISGHATLYWYQQILGQGPKLLIQFQNNGVVDDSQLPKDRFSAERLKGVDSTLKIQPAKLEDSAVYLCASSLGAGVIGELFFGEGSRLTVL.